Shown below are 27 T cell receptor beta chains from a single sample sequenced in a study of Tregs in tolerant kidney transplant recipients. The method was immunoSEQ multiplex PCR; TCRdb's version includes in-frame clones alone and lacks a portion of them. The sample has about 120,000 clones; around 94% are singletons. The specimen sequenced was CD4+ T cells from blood. Receptors originate from a human donor in good health.

The chain combines TRBV19 with TRBJ1-1; D is unresolved. Trimming removed 5 bases from V and 1 base from J, with 11 bases in between. The CDR3 consists of 14 residues. CDR1 is LNHDA, CDR2 SQIVND, per germline (reference sequence). The CDR3 reads CASSFYQANTEAFF. CDR3 DNA sequence: TGTGCCAGTAGTTTTTACCAAGCGAACACTGAAGCTTTCTTT.

CDR3 bases: TGCAGCGTCATGGGACTAGCGGAGGGAGGCACAGATACGCAGTATTTT. It specifies CSVMGLAEGGTDTQYF. The chain couples TRBV29-1 to TRBJ2-3; 11 positions match TRBD2. Looked up from germline, CDR1 is SQVTM and CDR2 is ANQGSEA. The V and J ends lost 6 bases and 1 base, in that order; junction bases with no gene match: 9. CDR3 size: 16 residues.

This chain links TRBV11-3 with TRBJ1-1; tentatively, D is TRBD1 (5 bases). The CDR3 covers 15 residues. Germline CDR1 is SGHNT and CDR2 is YENEEA. Trimming shortened V by 5 bases and J by 2 bases, and 15 bases separated the two germline ends. CDR3 in amino acids: CASSENRFGNTEAFF. The DNA of the CDR3 is TGTGCCAGCAGCGAGAACAGGTTTGGAAACACTGAAGCTTTCTTT.

CDR3 sequence (DNA): TGCGCCAGCAGCCCCCTACCAGAACAAAAGAACACCGGGGAGCTGTTTTTT. Its protein product is CASSPLPEQKNTGELFF. The chain has TRBV5-1 and TRBJ2-2; D is unresolved. This CDR3 has 17 residues. Between the trimmed V and J ends, which lost 4 bases and 1 base, there was a span of 17 bases. Germline CDR1 and CDR2: SGHRS and YFSETQ.

The genes are TRBV2 and TRBJ2-3; 13 bases match TRBD2. V dropped 7 bases and J dropped 2; count of bases not matched to a gene: 6. Germline V gene data show CDR1 as SNHLY and CDR2 as FYNNEI. The CDR3 sequence is 16 residues long. The CDR3 is CASTLGTSGITDTQYF. The CDR3 nucleotides read TGTGCCAGCACCCTAGGGACTAGCGGGATCACAGATACGCAGTATTTT.

The chain couples TRBV4-1 to TRBJ2-5, with D tentatively TRBD2 (5 bases). V was trimmed by 1 base and J by 7 bases, leaving 16 bases between them. The CDR3 is 15 residues long. From germline, CDR1 is MGHRA and CDR2 YSYEKL. The chain's CDR3 is CASSQGSWLAGTQYF. DNA of the CDR3: TGCGCCAGCAGCCAAGGATCATGGCTAGCAGGGACCCAGTACTTC.

This clone was seen a handful of times. V usage is TRBV19 and J usage is TRBJ1-5; perhaps TRBD1 as D (5 bases). V lost 6 bases and J lost 9, with 15 bases in between. This CDR3 is built from 13 residues. Germline CDR1 and CDR2: LNHDA and SQIVND (reference sequence). CDR3 coding DNA: TGTGCCAGTAGAGGGGCAGCAATTGGGCCCCAGCATTTT. Protein product: CASRGAAIGPQHF. The complete variable domain, with remaining parts taken from reference TRBV19 and TRBJ1-5, reads DGGITQSPKYLFRKEGQNVTLSCEQNLNHDAMYWYRQDPGQGLRLIYYSQIVNDFQKGDIAEGYSVSREKKESFPLTVTSAQKNPTAFYLCASRGAAIGPQHFGDGTRLSIL.

The chain is built from TRBV7-9 and TRBJ2-2; perhaps TRBD1 as D (6 bases). CDR3 length equals 17 residues. Germline V gene sequence: CDR1 SEHNR, CDR2 FQNEAQ (reference sequence). V lost 2 bases, J lost 3 bases, and 16 bases lay in between. CDR3 sequence: CASSLRVRQGYTGELFF. The CDR3, as DNA: TGTGCCAGCAGCTTACGGGTTCGGCAGGGGTACACCGGGGAGCTGTTTTTT.

The chain is built from TRBV6-4 and TRBJ1-2; D remains ambiguous. Germline loops: CDR1 MRHNA, CDR2 SNTAGT. Trimming pared 4 bases from V and 5 bases from J, leaving 11 bases between. This CDR3 has 13 residues. CDR3 bases: TGTGCCAGCAGTGCCCTCCTGGGGTATGGCTACACCTTC. Translation: CASSALLGYGYTF.

Only one count was recorded for this clone. CDR3 loop: CATGGDRAEAFF. The CDR3 coding sequence is TGTGCCACTGGAGGGGACCGGGCGGAAGCTTTCTTT. The chain recombines TRBV6-4 with TRBJ1-1; tentative D call: TRBD1 (5 bases). The ends were cut back, 10 bases at V and 8 bases at J, with 17 bases in the middle. This CDR3 has 12 residues. Germline V gene data show CDR1 as MRHNA and CDR2 as SNTAGT.

This chain joins TRBV6-1 and TRBJ1-5; perhaps TRBD1 as D (6 bases). CDR1 and CDR2 (germline): MNHNS, SASEGT. The CDR3 spans 15 residues. V lost 5 bases, J lost 4 bases, and 15 bases lay in between. The CDR3 DNA reads as TGTGCCAGCAGTACCCTTGGAGGGGGGAATCAGCCCCAGCATTTT. Amino acids: CASSTLGGGNQPQHF.

This chain links TRBV4-2 with TRBJ2-3; D possibly corresponds to TRBD1 (5 bases). Germline lookup yields CDR1 LGHNA and CDR2 YNFKEQ. The CDR3 runs 13 residues. Trimming pared 4 bases from V and 1 base from J, leaving 6 bases between. The chain's CDR3 is CASSLRGTDTQYF. In DNA form, the CDR3 reads TGTGCCAGCAGCCTCAGGGGCACAGATACGCAGTATTTT.

V and J are TRBV27 and TRBJ2-1, with 12 positions matching TRBD2. V lost 8 bases to trimming and J lost 0 bases; unmatched junction nucleotides: 14. Looked up from germline, CDR1 is MNHEY and CDR2 is SMNVEV (reference sequence). This CDR3 has 19 residues. The CDR3: CASSRPGLAGQSSYNEQFF. CDR3 coding DNA: TGTGCCAGCTCAAGACCGGGACTAGCGGGCCAGAGCTCCTACAATGAGCAGTTCTTC.

The chain is built from TRBV7-9 and TRBJ2-4, with 11 bases aligning to TRBD1. Germline CDR1 and CDR2: SEHNR and FQNEAQ (reference sequence). The CDR3 runs to 19 residues. Unmatched junction bases numbered 22, after V lost 8 bases and J lost 7 bases. The CDR3 nucleotides read TGTGCCAGCCCGCCCCACGCCCGCACCGGGACAGGGGGTGGCAACATTCAGTACTTC. It codes for CASPPHARTGTGGGNIQYF.

V is TRBV30 and J is TRBJ2-1; D not certain. The CDR3 runs 13 residues. Trimming pared 1 base from V and 4 bases from J, leaving 8 bases between. Looked up from germline, CDR1 is GTSNPN and CDR2 is SVGIG (reference sequence). The CDR3 protein is CAWSEDGYNEQFF. In DNA, the CDR3 is TGTGCCTGGAGTGAGGACGGATACAATGAGCAGTTCTTC.

The chain has TRBV18 and TRBJ2-5; D remains ambiguous. Per the germline V gene, CDR1 is KGHSH and CDR2 is LQKENI. The CDR3 runs 14 residues. V lost 0 bases and J 1 base, leaving 6 bases between the germline ends. CDR3 DNA: TGTGCCAGCTCACCACCAAACTTCCAAGAGACCCAGTACTTC. Protein sequence: CASSPPNFQETQYF.

The chain has TRBV27 and TRBJ2-3, with TRBD2 matching 11 bases. The CDR3 extends over 17 amino acids. Losses at the gene ends were 3 bases for V and 0 bases for J; bases not matched to a gene: 5. Germline-derived CDR1 and CDR2 are MNHEY and SMNVEV (reference sequence). The CDR3: CASSFARTSGSTDTQYF. The CDR3 DNA reads as TGTGCCAGCAGTTTTGCGCGGACTAGCGGGAGCACAGATACGCAGTATTTT.

This chain connects TRBV19 to TRBJ1-2, with D uncertain. Germline loops: CDR1 LNHDA, CDR2 SQIVND (reference sequence). The CDR3 is 13 amino acids. Trimming removed 1 base at V and 4 bases at J, with 7 bases between. CDR3: CASSIVGSYGYTF. The DNA of the CDR3 is TGTGCCAGTAGTATAGTAGGCAGCTATGGCTACACCTTC.

The chain combines TRBV12-5 with TRBJ1-2, with D uncertain. The germline V gene has CDR1 LGHNT and CDR2 FRNRAP. Trimming removed 6 bases from V and 2 bases from J, with 4 bases in between. The CDR3 spans 11 residues. The CDR3 loop reads CASGQNYGYTF. The CDR3 nucleotides read TGTGCTAGTGGACAGAACTATGGCTACACCTTC.

The rearrangement uses TRBV5-8 and TRBJ1-4; TRBD1 is a possible D gene (6 bases). This CDR3 spans 17 amino acids. Deletions cut 3 bases from V and 7 bases from J, with 22 bases between. Germline V CDR1 and CDR2: SGHTS, YDEGEE. The CDR3 DNA is TGTGCCAGCAGCTACGTGGTATCGGGGGGGCTTGGTGAAAAACTGTTTTTT. Amino acid sequence: CASSYVVSGGLGEKLFF.

This chain connects TRBV6-6 to TRBJ2-7, with unresolved D. There are 14 residues in the CDR3. Trimming stripped 0 bases from V and 0 bases from J, with 6 bases between. Germline assignment: CDR1 MNHNY and CDR2 SVGAGI (reference sequence). CDR3 DNA sequence: TGTGCCAGCAGTTACTCCAGGAGCTCCTACGAGCAGTACTTC. Translation: CASSYSRSSYEQYF.

In DNA, the CDR3 is TGTGCCAGCAGCTCGTTAACTGATGGTAACACCGGGGAGCTGTTTTTT. It encodes CASSSLTDGNTGELFF. V and J are TRBV5-6 and TRBJ2-2; D is unresolved. The germline V and J ends were trimmed by 3 bases and 2 bases, with 14 bases remaining between them. The germline V gene has CDR1 SGHDT and CDR2 YYEEEE. The CDR3 is made up of 16 amino acids.

The chain couples TRBV7-8 to TRBJ1-1; 9 positions match TRBD1. Germline V gene data show CDR1 as SGHVS and CDR2 as FQNEAQ. Trimming cost V 5 bases and J 0 bases; bases outside gene matches: 7. The CDR3 contains 16 residues. The CDR3 DNA reads TGTGCCAGCAGCGTAGGATGGACAGGGGTGAACACTGAAGCTTTCTTT. Its translation: CASSVGWTGVNTEAFF.

The rearrangement links TRBV9 to TRBJ2-1; 9 nucleotides agree with TRBD2. The CDR3 is made up of 14 amino acids. The trim removed 6 bases at V and 4 bases at J, leaving 5 bases unmatched. Germline V gives CDR1 SGDLS, CDR2 YYNGEE. The CDR3 region has the DNA TGTGCCAGCACTAGCGGGGATCGATACAATGAGCAGTTCTTC. Encoded protein: CASTSGDRYNEQFF.

This clone appeared once. The rearrangement uses TRBV5-1 and TRBJ2-7; D not certain. Germline values: CDR1 SGHRS, CDR2 YFSETQ. The CDR3 is 16 residues long. The V end lost 0 bases, the J end lost 0 bases, and 13 bases lay between the germline ends. CDR3 coding DNA: TGCGCCAGCAGCTTGGAGTTTGGGGAAGACTCCTACGAGCAGTACTTC. Its translation: CASSLEFGEDSYEQYF. Full variable domain (outside the CDR3, taken from reference TRBV5-1 and TRBJ2-7): KAGVTQTPRYLIKTRGQQVTLSCSPISGHRSVSWYQQTPGQGLQFLFEYFSETQRNKGNFPGRFSGRQFSNSRSEMNVSTLELGDSALYLCASSLEFGEDSYEQYFGPGTRLTVT.

The chain uses TRBV5-1 and TRBJ2-1; D is perhaps TRBD1 (6 bases). The V and J ends lost 2 bases and 3 bases respectively, with 15 bases between them. Germline values: CDR1 SGHRS, CDR2 YFSETQ. The CDR3 is 16 residues long. The CDR3 spells CASSFLRGADYNEQFF. The CDR3 DNA sequence: TGCGCCAGCAGCTTTCTCAGGGGAGCGGACTACAATGAGCAGTTCTTC. Together with reference TRBV5-1 and TRBJ2-1, the CDR3 gives the full variable domain: KAGVTQTPRYLIKTRGQQVTLSCSPISGHRSVSWYQQTPGQGLQFLFEYFSETQRNKGNFPGRFSGRQFSNSRSEMNVSTLELGDSALYLCASSFLRGADYNEQFFGPGTRLTVL.

The chain combines TRBV19 with TRBJ1-5; no firm D call. Trimming stripped 6 bases from V and 9 bases from J, with 12 bases between. CDR1 is LNHDA and CDR2 is SQIVND in the germline V gene (reference sequence). The CDR3 is 12 residues long. This CDR3 is CASSQEPAPQHF. The CDR3 DNA is TGTGCCAGTAGCCAGGAGCCGGCGCCCCAGCATTTT.